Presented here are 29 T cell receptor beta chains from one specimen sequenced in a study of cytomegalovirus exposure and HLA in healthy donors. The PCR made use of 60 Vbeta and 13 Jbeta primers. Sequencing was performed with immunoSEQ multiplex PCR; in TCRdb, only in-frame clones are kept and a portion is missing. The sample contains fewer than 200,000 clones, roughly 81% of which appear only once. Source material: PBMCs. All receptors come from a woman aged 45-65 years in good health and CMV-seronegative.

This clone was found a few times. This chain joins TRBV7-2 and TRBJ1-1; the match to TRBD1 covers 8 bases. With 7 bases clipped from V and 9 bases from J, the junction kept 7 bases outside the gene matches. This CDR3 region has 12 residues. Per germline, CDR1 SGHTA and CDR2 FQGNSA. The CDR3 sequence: CASTPGTGKAFF. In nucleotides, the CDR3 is TGTGCCAGCACCCCGGGGACAGGTAAAGCTTTCTTT.

For the CDR3, the DNA is TGTGCCAGCAGCCACGTGTGGCTAGGATACGAGCAGTACTTC. It encodes CASSHVWLGYEQYF. The J gene is TRBJ2-7, the V gene TRBV14; D is unclear. With 3 bases removed from V and 4 bases from J, the gap between germline ends came to 13 bases. The CDR3 has 14 residues. Per germline, CDR1 SGHDN and CDR2 FVKESK.

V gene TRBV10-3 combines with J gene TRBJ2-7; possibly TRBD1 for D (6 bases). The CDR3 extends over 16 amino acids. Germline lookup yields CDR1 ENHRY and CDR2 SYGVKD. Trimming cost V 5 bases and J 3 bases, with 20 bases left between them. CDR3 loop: CAISSVIGGSRYEQYF. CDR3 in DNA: TGTGCCATCAGTTCGGTGATAGGGGGATCGCGCTACGAGCAGTACTTC.

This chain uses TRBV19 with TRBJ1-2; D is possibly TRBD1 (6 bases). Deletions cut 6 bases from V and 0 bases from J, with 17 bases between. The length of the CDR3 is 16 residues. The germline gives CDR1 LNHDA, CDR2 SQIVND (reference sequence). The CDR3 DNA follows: TGTGCCAGTAGCGATCGGACAGCAAAGACTAACTATGGCTACACCTTC. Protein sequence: CASSDRTAKTNYGYTF. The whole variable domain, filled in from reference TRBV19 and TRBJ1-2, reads DGGITQSPKYLFRKEGQNVTLSCEQNLNHDAMYWYRQDPGQGLRLIYYSQIVNDFQKGDIAEGYSVSREKKESFPLTVTSAQKNPTAFYLCASSDRTAKTNYGYTFGSGTRLTVV.

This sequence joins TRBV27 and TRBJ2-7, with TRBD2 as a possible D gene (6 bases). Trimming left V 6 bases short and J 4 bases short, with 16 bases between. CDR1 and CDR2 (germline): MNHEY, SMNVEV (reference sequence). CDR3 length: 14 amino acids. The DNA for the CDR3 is TGTGCCAGCAGGACCCCCGGGACTGCATACGAGCAGTACTTC. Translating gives CASRTPGTAYEQYF.

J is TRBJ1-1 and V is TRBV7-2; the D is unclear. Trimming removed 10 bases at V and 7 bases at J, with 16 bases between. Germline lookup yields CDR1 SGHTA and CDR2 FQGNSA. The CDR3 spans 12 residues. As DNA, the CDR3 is TGTGCCACCGGGTTAGTTTTGGGTGAAGCTTTCTTT. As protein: CATGLVLGEAFF.

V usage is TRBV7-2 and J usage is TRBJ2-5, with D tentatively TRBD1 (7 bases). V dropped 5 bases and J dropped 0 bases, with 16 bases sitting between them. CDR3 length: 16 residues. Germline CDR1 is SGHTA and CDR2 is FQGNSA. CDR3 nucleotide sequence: TGTGCCAGCAGCCCCAGGGGGGACTGGTACCAAGAGACCCAGTACTTC. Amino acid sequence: CASSPRGDWYQETQYF.

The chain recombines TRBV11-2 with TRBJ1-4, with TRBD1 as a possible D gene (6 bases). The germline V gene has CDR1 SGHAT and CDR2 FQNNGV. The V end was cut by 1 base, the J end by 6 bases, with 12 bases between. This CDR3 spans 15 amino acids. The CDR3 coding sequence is TGTGCCAGCAGCTTAGTTCGGGGGGCGGATGAAAAACTGTTTTTT. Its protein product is CASSLVRGADEKLFF. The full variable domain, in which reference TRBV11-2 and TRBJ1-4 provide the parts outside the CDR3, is EAGVAQSPRYKIIEKRQSVAFWCNPISGHATLYWYQQILGQGPKLLIQFQNNGVVDDSQLPKDRFSAERLKGVDSTLKIQPAKLEDSAVYLCASSLVRGADEKLFFGSGTQLSVL.

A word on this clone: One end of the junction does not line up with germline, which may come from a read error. CDR3 amino acids: CSSSLGQGIYGYTF. In DNA form, the CDR3 reads TGTTCCAGCAGCTTAGGACAGGGCATCTATGGCTACACCTTC. The rearrangement joins TRBV7-9 to TRBJ1-2; 8 positions agree with TRBD1. Germline loops: CDR1 SEHNR, CDR2 FQNEAQ (reference sequence). The CDR3 is made up of 14 amino acids.

The DNA for the CDR3 is TGTGCCAGCAGCTTCGGGGGGAGGTACGAGCAGTACTTC. This translates into CASSFGGRYEQYF. The chain uses TRBV7-9 and TRBJ2-7; TRBD2 agrees at 7 bases. V shed 3 bases, J shed 4 bases, and the junction held 3 bases outside the gene matches. In germline, CDR1 is SEHNR, CDR2 FQNEAQ (reference sequence). The CDR3 length is 13 residues.

The CDR3 nucleotides are TGTGCCAGCAGTCTCAAAGGGGACACTGAAGCTTTCTTT. Translating it yields CASSLKGDTEAFF. V and J are TRBV27 and TRBJ1-1, with D possibly being TRBD1 (5 bases). Germline-derived CDR1 and CDR2 are MNHEY and SMNVEV (reference sequence). The CDR3 covers 13 residues. With 5 bases removed from V and 3 bases from J, the gap between germline ends came to 10 bases.

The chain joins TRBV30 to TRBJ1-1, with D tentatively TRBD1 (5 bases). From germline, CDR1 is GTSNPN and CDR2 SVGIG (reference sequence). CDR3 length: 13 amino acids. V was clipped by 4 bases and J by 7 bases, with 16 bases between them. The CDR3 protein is CAWNSGGTIEAFF. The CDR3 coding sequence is TGTGCCTGGAATTCGGGGGGAACAATTGAAGCTTTCTTT.

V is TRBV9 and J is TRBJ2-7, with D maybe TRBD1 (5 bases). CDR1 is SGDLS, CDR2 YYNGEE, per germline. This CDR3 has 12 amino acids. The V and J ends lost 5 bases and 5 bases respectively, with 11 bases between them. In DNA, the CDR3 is TGTGCCAGCAGTACAGGTGGTGACGAGCAGTACTTC. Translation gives CASSTGGDEQYF.

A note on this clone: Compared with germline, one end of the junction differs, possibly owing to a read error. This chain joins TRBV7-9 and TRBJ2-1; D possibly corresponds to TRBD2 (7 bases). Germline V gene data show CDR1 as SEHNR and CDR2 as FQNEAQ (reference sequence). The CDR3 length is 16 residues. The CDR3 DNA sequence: TGTTCCAGCAGCTTAGGAGGGGGGGGGACCTACAATGAGCAGTTCTTC. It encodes CSSSLGGGGTYNEQFF.

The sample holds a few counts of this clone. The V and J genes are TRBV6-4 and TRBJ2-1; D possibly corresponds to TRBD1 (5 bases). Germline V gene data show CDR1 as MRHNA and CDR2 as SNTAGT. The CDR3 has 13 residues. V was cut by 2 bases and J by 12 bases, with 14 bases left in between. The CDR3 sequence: CASSDRQSGVQFF. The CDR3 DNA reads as TGTGCCAGCAGTGACCGACAGTCCGGTGTGCAGTTCTTC.

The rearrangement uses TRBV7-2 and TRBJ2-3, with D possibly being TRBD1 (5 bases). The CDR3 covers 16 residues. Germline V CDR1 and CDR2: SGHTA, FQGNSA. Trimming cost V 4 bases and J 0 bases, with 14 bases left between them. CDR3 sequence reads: CASSSRPGISTDTQYF. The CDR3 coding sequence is TGTGCCAGCAGCTCCCGCCCAGGGATCAGCACAGATACGCAGTATTTT.

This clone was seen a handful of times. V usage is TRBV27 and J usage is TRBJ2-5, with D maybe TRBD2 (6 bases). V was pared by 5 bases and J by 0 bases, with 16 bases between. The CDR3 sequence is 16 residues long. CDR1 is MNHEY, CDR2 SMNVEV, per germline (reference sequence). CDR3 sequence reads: CASSPPPRGHQETQYF. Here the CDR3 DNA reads TGTGCCAGCAGTCCCCCCCCGCGGGGACACCAAGAGACCCAGTACTTC.

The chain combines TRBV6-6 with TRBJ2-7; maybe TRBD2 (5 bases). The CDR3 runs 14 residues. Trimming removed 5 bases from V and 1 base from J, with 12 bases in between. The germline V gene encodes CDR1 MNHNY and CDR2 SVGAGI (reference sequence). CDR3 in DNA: TGTGCCAGCAGTCTAGACGGGGAATCCTACGAGCAGTACTTC. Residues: CASSLDGESYEQYF.

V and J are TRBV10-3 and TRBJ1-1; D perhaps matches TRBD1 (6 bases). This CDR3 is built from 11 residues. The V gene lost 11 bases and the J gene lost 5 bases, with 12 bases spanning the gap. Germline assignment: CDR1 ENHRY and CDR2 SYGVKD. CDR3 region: CAAQGLTEAFF. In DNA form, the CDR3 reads TGTGCCGCGCAGGGGTTAACTGAAGCTTTCTTT.

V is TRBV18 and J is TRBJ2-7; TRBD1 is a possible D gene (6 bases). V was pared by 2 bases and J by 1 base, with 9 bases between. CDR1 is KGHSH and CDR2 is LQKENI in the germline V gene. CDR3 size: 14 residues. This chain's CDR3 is CASSPDRTSYEQYF. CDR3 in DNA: TGTGCCAGCTCACCAGACAGGACTTCCTACGAGCAGTACTTC. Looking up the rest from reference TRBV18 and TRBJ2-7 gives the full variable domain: NAGVMQNPRHLVRRRGQEARLRCSPMKGHSHVYWYRQLPEEGLKFMVYLQKENIIDESGMPKERFSAEFPKEGPSILRIQQVVRGDSAAYFCASSPDRTSYEQYFGPGTRLTVT.

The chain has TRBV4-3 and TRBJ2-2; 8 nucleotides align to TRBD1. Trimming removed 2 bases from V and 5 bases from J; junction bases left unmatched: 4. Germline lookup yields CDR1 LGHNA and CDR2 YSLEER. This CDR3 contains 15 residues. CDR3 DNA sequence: TGCGCCAGCAGCCAAATGGACAGGGTAACCGGGGAGCTGTTTTTT. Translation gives CASSQMDRVTGELFF.

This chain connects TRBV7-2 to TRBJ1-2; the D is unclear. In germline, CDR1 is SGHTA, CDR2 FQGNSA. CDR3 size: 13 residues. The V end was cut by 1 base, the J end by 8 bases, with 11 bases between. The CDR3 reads CASSLVEGRGYTF. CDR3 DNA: TGTGCCAGCAGCTTAGTGGAGGGCCGGGGCTACACCTTC.

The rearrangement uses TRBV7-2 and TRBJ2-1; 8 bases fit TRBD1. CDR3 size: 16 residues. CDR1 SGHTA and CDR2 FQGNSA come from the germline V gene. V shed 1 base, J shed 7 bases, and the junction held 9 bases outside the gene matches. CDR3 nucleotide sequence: TGTGCCAGCAGCTTAGTTAGGCCAGGGGGCAGGAATGAGCAGTTCTTC. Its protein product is CASSLVRPGGRNEQFF.

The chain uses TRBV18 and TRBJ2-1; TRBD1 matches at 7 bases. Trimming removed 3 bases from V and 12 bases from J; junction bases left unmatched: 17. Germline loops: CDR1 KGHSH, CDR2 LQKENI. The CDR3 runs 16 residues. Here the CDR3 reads CASSPVDSRKRQGQFF. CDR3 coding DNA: TGTGCCAGCTCACCTGTGGACTCCCGTAAGAGACAGGGGCAGTTCTTC. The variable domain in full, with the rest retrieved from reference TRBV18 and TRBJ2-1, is NAGVMQNPRHLVRRRGQEARLRCSPMKGHSHVYWYRQLPEEGLKFMVYLQKENIIDESGMPKERFSAEFPKEGPSILRIQQVVRGDSAAYFCASSPVDSRKRQGQFFGPGTRLTVL.

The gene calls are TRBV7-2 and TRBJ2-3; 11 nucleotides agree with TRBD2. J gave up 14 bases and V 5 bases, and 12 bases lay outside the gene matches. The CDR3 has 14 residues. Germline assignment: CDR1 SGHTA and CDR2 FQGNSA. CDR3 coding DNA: TGTGCCAGCAGCCCGAGACTAGCGGGGAGCTGGGGGTATTTT. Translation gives CASSPRLAGSWGYF.

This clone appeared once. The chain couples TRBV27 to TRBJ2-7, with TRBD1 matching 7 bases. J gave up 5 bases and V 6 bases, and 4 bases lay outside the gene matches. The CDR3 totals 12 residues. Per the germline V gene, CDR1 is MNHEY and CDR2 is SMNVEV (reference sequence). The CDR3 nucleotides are TGTGCCAGCAGAAGGGGGCCCAACGAGCAGTACTTC. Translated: CASRRGPNEQYF.

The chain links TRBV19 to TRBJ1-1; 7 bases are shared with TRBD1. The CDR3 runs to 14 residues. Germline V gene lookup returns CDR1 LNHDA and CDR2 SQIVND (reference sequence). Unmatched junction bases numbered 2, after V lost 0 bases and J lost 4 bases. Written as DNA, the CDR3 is TGTGCCAGTAGTATAGACAGGGGGAGCACTGAAGCTTTCTTT. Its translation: CASSIDRGSTEAFF. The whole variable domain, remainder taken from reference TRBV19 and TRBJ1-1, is DGGITQSPKYLFRKEGQNVTLSCEQNLNHDAMYWYRQDPGQGLRLIYYSQIVNDFQKGDIAEGYSVSREKKESFPLTVTSAQKNPTAFYLCASSIDRGSTEAFFGQGTRLTVV.

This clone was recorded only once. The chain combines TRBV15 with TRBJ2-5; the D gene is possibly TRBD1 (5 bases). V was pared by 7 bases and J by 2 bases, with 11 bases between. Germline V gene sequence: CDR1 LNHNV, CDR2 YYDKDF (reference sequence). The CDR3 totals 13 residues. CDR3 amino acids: CATNTDSQETQYF. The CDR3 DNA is TGTGCCACCAACACCGACAGTCAAGAGACCCAGTACTTC.

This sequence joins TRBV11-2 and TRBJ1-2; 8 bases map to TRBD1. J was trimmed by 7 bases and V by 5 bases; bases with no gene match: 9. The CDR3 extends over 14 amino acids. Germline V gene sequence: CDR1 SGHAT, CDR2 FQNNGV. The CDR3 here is CASSLRQGSIGYTF. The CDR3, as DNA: TGTGCCAGCAGCCTAAGACAGGGGTCTATTGGCTACACCTTC. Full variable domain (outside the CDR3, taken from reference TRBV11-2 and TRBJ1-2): EAGVAQSPRYKIIEKRQSVAFWCNPISGHATLYWYQQILGQGPKLLIQFQNNGVVDDSQLPKDRFSAERLKGVDSTLKIQPAKLEDSAVYLCASSLRQGSIGYTFGSGTRLTVV.